This T cell receptor (beta chain) was sequenced in a study of spatial heterogeneity in lung cancer. Looking at the study overall: A strong correlation was found between TCR transcript counts in tumor regions and a T cell module score derived from matched bulk RNA-seq. Mean representation of each unique TCR and UMI combination in the raw reads exceeded ten occurrences. General study results and limits: Expanded intratumoral alpha and beta TCR counts tracked tumor mutation counts.

The time point is: sample taken at primary tumor resection. The CDR3 sequence is 14 residues long. Germline CDR1 MNHEY, CDR2 SVGAGI. With V trimmed by 6 bases and J by 7 bases, 8 bases remained unmatched. Many counts were recorded for this clonotype. Its antigen is still unknown. On each TCR cDNA molecule, a unique molecular identifier was present. TCRdb fed the 5' RACE reads into MiXCR, producing one record per CDR3 protein. The table records around 20,000 distinct CDR3 sequences, roughly 5.8% of them present only once. Specimen: lung tumor tissue, collected at surgery. The sequence came from a female donor with early-stage non-small cell lung cancer. The gene calls are TRBV6-5 and TRBJ2-5; 10 bases line up with TRBD1. The CDR3 DNA is TGTGCCAGCAGCCTGGACAGGGGGAGGGTGACCCAGTACTTC. Protein product: CASSLDRGRVTQYF.